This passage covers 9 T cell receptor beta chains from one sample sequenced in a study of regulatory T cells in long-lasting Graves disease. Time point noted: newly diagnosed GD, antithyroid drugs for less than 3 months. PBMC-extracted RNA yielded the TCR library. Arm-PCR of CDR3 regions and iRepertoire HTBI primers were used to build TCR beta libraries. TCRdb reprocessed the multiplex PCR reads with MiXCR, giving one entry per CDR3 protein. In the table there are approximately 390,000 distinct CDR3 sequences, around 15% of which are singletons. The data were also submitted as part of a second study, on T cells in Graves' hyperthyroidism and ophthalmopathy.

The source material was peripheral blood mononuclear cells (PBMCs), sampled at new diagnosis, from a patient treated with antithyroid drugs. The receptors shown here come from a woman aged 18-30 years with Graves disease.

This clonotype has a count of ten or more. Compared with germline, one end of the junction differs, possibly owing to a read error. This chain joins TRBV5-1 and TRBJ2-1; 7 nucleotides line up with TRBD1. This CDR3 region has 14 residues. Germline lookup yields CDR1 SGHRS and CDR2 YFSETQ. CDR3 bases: TGTGCCAGCAGCTGGGCCGGGACAGACAATGAGCAGTTCTTC. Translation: CASSWAGTDNEQFF.

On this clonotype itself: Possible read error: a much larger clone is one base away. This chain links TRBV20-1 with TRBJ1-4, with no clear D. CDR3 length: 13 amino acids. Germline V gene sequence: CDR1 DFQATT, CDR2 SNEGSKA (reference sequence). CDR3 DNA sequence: TGCAGTGCTAGGGGTGATTCAGGTGAAAAACTGCTTTTT. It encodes CSARGDSGEKLLF.

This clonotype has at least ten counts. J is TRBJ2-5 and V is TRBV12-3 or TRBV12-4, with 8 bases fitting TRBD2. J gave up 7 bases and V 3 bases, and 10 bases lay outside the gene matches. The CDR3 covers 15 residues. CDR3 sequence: CASSFLGGSGGTQYF. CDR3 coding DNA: TGTGCCAGCAGTTTTCTAGGCGGGAGCGGGGGGACCCAGTACTTC.

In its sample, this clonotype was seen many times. The CDR3 DNA is TGTGCCAGCACGGCAGGGCACTCTGAAGCTTTCTTT. Translated, it gives CASTAGHSEAFF. V usage is TRBV6-1 and J usage is TRBJ1-1; possible D gene TRBD1, 5 bases. Between the trimmed V and J ends, which lost 7 bases and 6 bases, there was a span of 12 bases. The CDR3 has 12 amino acids. Germline-derived CDR1 and CDR2 are MNHNS and SASEGT.

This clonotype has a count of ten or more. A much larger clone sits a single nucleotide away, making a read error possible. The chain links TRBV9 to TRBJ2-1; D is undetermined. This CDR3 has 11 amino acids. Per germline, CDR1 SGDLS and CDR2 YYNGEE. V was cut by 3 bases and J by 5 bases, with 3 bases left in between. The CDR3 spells CASSGNNEQFF. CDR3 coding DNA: TGTGCCAGCAGCGGAAACAATGAGCAGTTCTTC.

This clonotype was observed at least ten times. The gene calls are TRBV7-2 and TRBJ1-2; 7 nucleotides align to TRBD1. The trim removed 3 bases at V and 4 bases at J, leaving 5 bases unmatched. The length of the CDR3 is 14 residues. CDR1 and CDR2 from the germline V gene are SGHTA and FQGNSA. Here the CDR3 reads CASSFGRGAYGYTF. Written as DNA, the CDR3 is TGTGCCAGCAGCTTTGGCAGGGGGGCCTATGGCTACACCTTC.

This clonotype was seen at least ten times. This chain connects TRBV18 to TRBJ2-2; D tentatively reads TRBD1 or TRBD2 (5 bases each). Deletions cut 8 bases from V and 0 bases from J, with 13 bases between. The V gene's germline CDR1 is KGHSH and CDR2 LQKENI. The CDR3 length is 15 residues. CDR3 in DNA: TGTGCCAGCACCCAGGGACGGTCGAACACCGGGGAGCTGTTTTTT. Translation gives CASTQGRSNTGELFF.

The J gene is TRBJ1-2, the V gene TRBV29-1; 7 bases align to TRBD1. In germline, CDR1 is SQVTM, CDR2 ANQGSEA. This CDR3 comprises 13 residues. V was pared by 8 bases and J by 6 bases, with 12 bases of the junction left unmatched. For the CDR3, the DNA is TGCAGCACTGGGACAGTCGACGGGAATGGCTACACCTTC. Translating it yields CSTGTVDGNGYTF.

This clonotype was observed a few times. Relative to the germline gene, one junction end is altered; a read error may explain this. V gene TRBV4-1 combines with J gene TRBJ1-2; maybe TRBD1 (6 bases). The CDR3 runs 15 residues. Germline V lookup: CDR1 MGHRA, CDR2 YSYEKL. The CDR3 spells CASRQADSTNYGYTF. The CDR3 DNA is TGCGCCAGCCGCCAGGCGGACAGTACTAACTATGGCTACACCTTC.